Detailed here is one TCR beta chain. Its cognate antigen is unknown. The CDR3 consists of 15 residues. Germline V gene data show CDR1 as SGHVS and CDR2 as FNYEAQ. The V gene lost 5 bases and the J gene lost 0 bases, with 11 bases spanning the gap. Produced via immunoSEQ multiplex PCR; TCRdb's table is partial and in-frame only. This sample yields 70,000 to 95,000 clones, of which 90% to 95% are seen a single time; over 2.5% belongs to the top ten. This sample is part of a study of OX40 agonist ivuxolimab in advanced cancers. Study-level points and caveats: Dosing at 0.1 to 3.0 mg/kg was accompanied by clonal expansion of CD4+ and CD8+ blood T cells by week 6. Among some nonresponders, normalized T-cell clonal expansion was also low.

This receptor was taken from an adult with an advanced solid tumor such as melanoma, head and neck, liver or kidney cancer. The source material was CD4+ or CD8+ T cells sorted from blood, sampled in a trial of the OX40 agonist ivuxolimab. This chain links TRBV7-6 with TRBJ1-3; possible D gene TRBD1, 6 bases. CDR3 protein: CASSPRTDSGNTIYF. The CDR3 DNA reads TGTGCCAGCAGCCCTCGGACAGACTCTGGAAACACCATATATTTT. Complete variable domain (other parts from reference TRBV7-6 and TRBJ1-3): GAGVSQSPRYKVTKRGQDVALRCDPISGHVSLYWYRQALGQGPEFLTYFNYEAQQDKSGLPNDRFSAERPEGSISTLTIQRTEQRDSAMYRCASSPRTDSGNTIYFGEGSWLTVV.